Shown below are 11 T cell receptor beta chains from a single sample sequenced in a study of T cells in Graves' hyperthyroidism and ophthalmopathy. RNA transcripts provided the source from which TCR beta CDR3 regions were amplified. Using the HTBI primer set, a first-round RT-PCR was run on the TCR CDR3. In TCRdb, the multiplex PCR reads were re-called with MiXCR into one record per CDR3 protein. The sample includes some 510,000 distinct CDR3 sequences, about half of them seen just once. The sequenced material came from peripheral blood or thyroid tissue (not recorded which). These receptors all come from a woman younger than 35 with Graves' hyperthyroidism.

The CDR3 is CASSSGLATSYEQYF. Here the CDR3 DNA reads TGTGCCAGCAGTTCCGGACTAGCCACTTCCTACGAGCAGTACTTC. This chain connects TRBV2 to TRBJ2-7; 8 nucleotides agree with TRBD2. V lost 5 bases and J lost 1; bases outside the gene matches: 7. Germline loops: CDR1 SNHLY, CDR2 FYNNEI. The CDR3 spans 15 residues. Looking up the rest from reference TRBV2 and TRBJ2-7 gives the full variable domain: EPEVTQTPSHQVTQMGQEVILRCVPISNHLYFYWYRQILGQKVEFLVSFYNNEISEKSEIFDDQFSVERPDGSNFTLKIRSTKLEDSAMYFCASSSGLATSYEQYFGPGTRLTVT.

The chain couples TRBV29-1 to TRBJ2-5; D may correspond to TRBD1 or TRBD2 (5 bases each). The CDR3 extends over 11 amino acids. V was cut by 6 bases and J by 4 bases, with 9 bases left in between. The germline gives CDR1 SQVTM, CDR2 ANQGSEA. The CDR3 is CSVAGTETQYF. The CDR3 DNA follows: TGCAGCGTGGCCGGGACAGAGACCCAGTACTTC.

This clonotype has ten or more counts. The junction differs from germline at one of its ends, possibly a read error. The V gene is TRBV5-1, the J gene TRBJ1-2; D is unresolved. This CDR3 has 13 amino acids. Per germline, CDR1 SGHRS and CDR2 YFSETQ. The CDR3 DNA reads TGTGCCAGTAGTTTAACACCGAACTATGGCTACACCTTC. It translates to CASSLTPNYGYTF.

As to this clonotype: The final CDR3 position lacks the conserved phenylalanine or tryptophan, pointing to a likely read error. The chain links TRBV25-1 to TRBJ1-2; 7 bases are shared with TRBD1. Germline V gene lookup returns CDR1 MGHDK and CDR2 SYGVNS. This CDR3 spans 15 amino acids. The trim removed 5 bases at V and 5 bases at J, leaving 11 bases unmatched. The CDR3 DNA reads TGTGCCAGCAGTACAGTCCCGGGACAGAATTATGGCTACACCTCC. This codes for CASSTVPGQNYGYTS.

In its sample, this clonotype was seen a few times. This chain links TRBV10-3 with TRBJ2-2; D remains ambiguous. The CDR3 runs 15 residues. Trimming removed 1 base at V and 0 bases at J, with 6 bases between. The germline CDR1 and CDR2 sequences are ENHRY and SYGVKD. The CDR3 DNA is TGTGCCATCAGTGAGTTCACCTCGAACACCGGGGAGCTGTTTTTT. Its translation is CAISEFTSNTGELFF.

The CDR3 DNA reads TGCGCCAGCAGCTTGGCCGCTGGAAGATGGGACGAGCAGTACTTC. It yields the protein CASSLAAGRWDEQYF. The chain couples TRBV5-1 to TRBJ2-7; D not certain. Germline V gene lookup returns CDR1 SGHRS and CDR2 YFSETQ. This CDR3 comprises 15 residues. Trimming removed 0 bases at V and 5 bases at J, with 15 bases between.

There are a few counts of this clonotype. The chain has TRBV2 and TRBJ2-5; D might be TRBD2 (5 bases). Trimming took 5 bases from V and 4 from J, leaving 14 bases between them. From germline, CDR1 is SNHLY and CDR2 FYNNEI. The CDR3 length is 14 residues. The CDR3: CASSYSQGGETQYF. CDR3 sequence (DNA): TGTGCCAGCAGTTACAGCCAAGGAGGAGAGACCCAGTACTTC.

This clonotype was seen only a few times. V usage is TRBV5-4 and J usage is TRBJ2-7; TRBD1 matches at 8 bases. The V gene's germline CDR1 is SGHNT and CDR2 YYREEE (reference sequence). The V gene end was trimmed by 4 bases and the J gene end by 3 bases; junction bases not matched to a gene: 6. This CDR3 is 14 amino acids long. The CDR3 sequence: CASSRRTGFYEQYF. The CDR3 nucleotides are TGTGCCAGCAGCCGTAGGACAGGGTTCTACGAGCAGTACTTC.

The chain carries TRBV10-3 and TRBJ1-6, with TRBD1 identical over 11 bases. Per the germline V gene, CDR1 is ENHRY and CDR2 is SYGVKD. This CDR3 comprises 14 residues. The V gene end was trimmed by 7 bases and the J gene end by 10 bases; junction bases not matched to a gene: 6. CDR3 residues: CAITAGTGGSPLHF. CDR3 in DNA: TGTGCCATCACAGCCGGGACAGGGGGATCACCCCTCCACTTT.

The CDR3, as DNA: TGTGCCAGCAGCTACACCCAGGAGCAGTACTTC. It codes for CASSYTQEQYF. The V call is TRBV7-3, the J call TRBJ2-7; D ambiguous. CDR3 length: 11 amino acids. V dropped 4 bases and J dropped 7 bases, with 8 bases sitting between them. Looked up from germline, CDR1 is SGHTA and CDR2 is FQGTGA.

The V call is TRBV25-1, the J call TRBJ1-4, with a weak D call TRBD1 (5 bases). The CDR3 runs to 15 residues. Looked up from germline, CDR1 is MGHDK and CDR2 is SYGVNS. V shed 5 bases and J shed 7 bases, with 17 bases lying between them. CDR3 DNA sequence: TGTGCCAGCAGTTACCCGACAGTCTCGGGTGAAAAACTGTTTTTT. It yields the protein CASSYPTVSGEKLFF.